This T cell receptor beta chain was obtained from a study of blood T cell repertoires in COVID-19. Across the whole study: The United States, Italy and Spain provided the acute and convalescent COVID-19 samples. T cells, B-cell-depleted T cells, or PBMCs provided the cDNA or gDNA that served as material.

The CDR3 sequence is 18 residues long. The V end lost 1 base, the J end lost 2 bases, and 19 bases lay between the germline ends. Per the original data handling: For nucleated cells, counts were estimated from reference gene primer amplification. Sequencing used immunoSEQ multiplex PCR; TCRdb keeps in-frame clones, though not all of them. V and J calls and clone size follow that table, whereas D and trimming were derived from the DNA. The table lists 90,000 to 150,000 clones, about four fifths of them singletons. This clone came up a few times. The chain links TRBV5-3 to TRBJ1-5, with D tentatively TRBD1 (6 bases). TRBV5-3 is given ORF status, its function remaining uncertain. The specimen was peripheral blood. The TCR was taken from a woman of 80 years or more with acute or convalescent COVID-19. The CDR3 DNA is TGTGCCAGAAGCTTGTCTGCACAGGGAGGGATCGGCAATCAGCCCCAGCATTTT. Amino acids: CARSLSAQGGIGNQPQHF.